This TCR beta chain appears in the sequencing data of a study of blood T cell repertoires in COVID-19. Study summary: PBMCs, B-cell-depleted T cells, or T cells provided the cDNA or gDNA that made up the material.

Here immunoSEQ multiplex PCR was the method, and the copy in TCRdb shows in-frame clones only, minus some. The data show around 200,000 clones, roughly nine tenths seen once. Specimen: peripheral blood. The receptor was isolated from a middle-aged man with active or convalescent COVID-19.

CDR3 in amino acids: CASSYSKPDRGYGYTF. The CDR3, as DNA: TGTGCCAGCAGTTACTCGAAACCGGATCGGGGCTATGGCTACACCTTC. This rearrangement joins TRBV6-5 to TRBJ1-2, with unresolved D. CDR1 is MNHEY and CDR2 is SVGAGI in the germline V gene. The CDR3 consists of 16 residues. V was cut by 0 bases and J by 4 bases, with 15 bases left in between.